This TCR beta chain was sequenced in a study of early T cells in non-severe SARS-CoV-2 infection. The CDR3 has 13 residues. Between the trimmed V and J ends, which lost 0 bases and 3 bases, there was a span of 9 bases. The germline V gene has CDR1 DFQATT and CDR2 SNEGSKA (reference sequence). TCRdb reanalysed the 5' RACE reads using MiXCR and keeps one entry per CDR3 protein. The sample consists of roughly 40,000 distinct CDR3 sequences, roughly 7% of them appearing once. The sample holds many counts of this clonotype. This clonotype was obtained from an adult who was a healthcare worker with PCR-confirmed SARS-CoV-2 infection or an uninfected control (not recorded which). Specimen: whole blood. The genes are TRBV20-1 and TRBJ2-7; D is unclear. CDR3 sequence: CSARDLADYEQYF. The CDR3 DNA follows: TGCAGTGCTAGAGATCTGGCAGACTACGAGCAGTACTTC.